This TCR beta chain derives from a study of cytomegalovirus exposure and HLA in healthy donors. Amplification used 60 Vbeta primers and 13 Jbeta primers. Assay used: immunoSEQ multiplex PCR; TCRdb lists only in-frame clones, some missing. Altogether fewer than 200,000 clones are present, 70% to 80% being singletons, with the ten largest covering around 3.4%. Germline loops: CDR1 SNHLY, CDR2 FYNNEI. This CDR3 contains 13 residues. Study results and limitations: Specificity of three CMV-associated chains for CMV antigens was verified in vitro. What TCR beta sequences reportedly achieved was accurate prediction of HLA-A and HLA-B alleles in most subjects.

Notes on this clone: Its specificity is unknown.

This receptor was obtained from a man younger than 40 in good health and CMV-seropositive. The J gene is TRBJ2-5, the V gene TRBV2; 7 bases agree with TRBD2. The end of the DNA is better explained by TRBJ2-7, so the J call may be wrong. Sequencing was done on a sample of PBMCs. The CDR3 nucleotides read TGTGCCAGCAGAGACGGGGGGAACGACGAGCAGTACTTC. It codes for CASRDGGNDEQYF.